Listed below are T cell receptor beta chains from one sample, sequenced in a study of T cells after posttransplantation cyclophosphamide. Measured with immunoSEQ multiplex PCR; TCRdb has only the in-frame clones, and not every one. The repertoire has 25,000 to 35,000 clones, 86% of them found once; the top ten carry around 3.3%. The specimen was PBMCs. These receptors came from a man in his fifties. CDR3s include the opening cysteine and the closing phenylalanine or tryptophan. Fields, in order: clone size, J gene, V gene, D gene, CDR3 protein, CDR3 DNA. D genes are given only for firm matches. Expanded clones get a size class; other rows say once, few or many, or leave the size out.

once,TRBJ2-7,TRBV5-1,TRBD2,CASSSTSVFEQYF,TGCGCCAGCAGCTCGACTAGCGTTTTCGAGCAGTACTTC
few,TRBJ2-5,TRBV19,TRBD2,CATLSRTSGLETQYF,TGTGCCACCCTTTCAAGGACTAGCGGGTTAGAGACCCAGTACTTC
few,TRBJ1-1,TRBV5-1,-,CASSLVPSNTEAFF,TGCGCCAGCAGCTTGGTTCCCTCGAACACTGAAGCTTTCTTT
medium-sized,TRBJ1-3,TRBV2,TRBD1,CASRGQGGNTIYF,TGTGCCAGCAGGGGACAGGGAGGAAACACCATATATTTT
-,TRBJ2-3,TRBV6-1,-,CASRTTRTYTDTQYF,TGTGCCAGCAGGACGACTAGGACCTACACAGATACGCAGTATTTT
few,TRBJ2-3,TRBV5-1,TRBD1,CASSSGQPTDTQYF,TGCGCCAGCAGCTCGGGACAGCCCACAGATACGCAGTATTTT
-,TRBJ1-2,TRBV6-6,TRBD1,CASSDRGGYTF,TGTGCCAGCAGTGACAGGGGTGGCTACACCTTC
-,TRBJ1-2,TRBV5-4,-,CASSHGQPTNYGYTF,TGTGCCAGCAGCCATGGACAGCCTACCAACTATGGCTACACCTTC
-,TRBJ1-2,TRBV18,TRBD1,CASSIGTGIYGYTF,TGTGCCAGCTCAATTGGGACAGGGATCTACGGCTACACCTTC
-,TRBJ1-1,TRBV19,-,CASSTRGYGPAFF,TGTGCCAGTAGTACTCGGGGGTATGGACCCGCTTTCTTT
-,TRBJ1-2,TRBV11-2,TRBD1,CASSLDKAGGRGYTF,TGTGCCAGCAGCTTAGATAAGGCAGGGGGCCGTGGCTACACCTTC
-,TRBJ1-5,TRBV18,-,CASSPRETEQPQHF,TGTGCCAGCTCACCACGGGAGACGGAGCAGCCCCAGCATTTT
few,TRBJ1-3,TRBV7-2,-,CASSSVDRRGNTIYF,TGTGCCAGCAGCTCTGTCGACAGGCGTGGAAACACCATATATTTT
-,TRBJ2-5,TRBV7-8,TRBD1,CASSPSGTAETQYF,TGTGCCAGCAGTCCGTCCGGGACAGCAGAGACCCAGTACTTC
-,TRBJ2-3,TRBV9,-,CASSPGSPFLGDTQYF,TGTGCCAGCAGCCCGGGAAGCCCGTTCCTGGGGGATACGCAGTATTTT
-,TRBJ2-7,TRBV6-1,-,CASSEIWSDKQYF,TGTGCCAGCAGCGAGATATGGAGTGATAAGCAGTACTTC
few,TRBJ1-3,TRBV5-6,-,CASSSDKTGAIYF,TGTGCCAGCAGCTCCGACAAAACAGGCGCCATATATTTT
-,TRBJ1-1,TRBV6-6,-,CASSPTGLPEAFF,TGTGCCAGCAGTCCAACAGGGCTTCCTGAAGCTTTCTTT
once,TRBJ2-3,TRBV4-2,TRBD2,CASSQEPSGTSGRSNTQYF,TGTGCCAGCAGCCAAGAGCCGTCGGGGACTAGCGGGAGATCAAATACGCAGTATTTT
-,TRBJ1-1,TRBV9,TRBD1,CASSVDEIGDRNNTEAFF,TGTGCCAGCAGCGTAGATGAGATAGGGGACAGAAACAACACTGAAGCTTTCTTT
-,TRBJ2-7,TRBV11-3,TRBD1,CASSSRTGLNEQYF,TGTGCCAGCAGCTCCCGGACAGGGTTAAACGAGCAGTACTTC
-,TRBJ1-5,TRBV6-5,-,CASSPQQGQPQHF,TGTGCCAGCAGCCCCCAACAGGGTCAGCCCCAGCATTTT
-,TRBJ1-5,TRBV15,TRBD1,CATSRVGTGGNQPQHF,TGTGCCACCAGCAGAGTGGGGACAGGGGGCAATCAGCCCCAGCATTTT
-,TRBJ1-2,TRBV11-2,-,CASSLTYGGGYTF,TGTGCCAGCAGCTTAACTTACGGGGGGGGCTACACCTTC
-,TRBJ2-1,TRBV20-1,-,CSASLQPSQFF,TGCAGTGCTAGCTTACAACCGTCGCAGTTCTTC
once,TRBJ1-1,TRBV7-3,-,CASSLTGPNTEAFF,TGTGCCAGCAGCTTAACGGGCCCGAACACTGAAGCTTTCTTT
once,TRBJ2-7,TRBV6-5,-,CASSYVAGLSYEQYF,TGTGCCAGCAGTTACGTGGCGGGCTTATCTTACGAGCAGTACTTC